Listed below are T cell receptor beta chains from one sample, sequenced in a study of response to subunit inactivated influenza vaccine. TCRdb used MiXCR to reprocess the RT-PCR reads, holding one entry per CDR3 protein. The sample holds hundreds of thousands of distinct CDR3 sequences; approximately 15% are singletons and the top ten take roughly 7.2%. The sequenced sample was PBMCs from blood, obtained around 15 days before vaccination. Receptors were obtained from a man in his forties or fifties who received an inactivated influenza vaccine. CDR3s include the opening cysteine and the closing phenylalanine or tryptophan. The D gene is left open where the match is weak. Size values are once, few and many counts, or a class for expanded clones, and some rows have none.

len,j_gene,v_gene,abundance,d_gene,CDR3nt,CDR3aa
13,TRBJ1-1,TRBV30,.,.,TGTGCCTGGAGCCTTGCGAGGGCCGGTGAAGCTTTCTTT,CAWSLARAGEAFF
14,TRBJ2-5,TRBV6-1,many,TRBD1,TGTGCCAGCAGTGAAACAGGGGCCGGGGAGACCCAGTACTTC,CASSETGAGETQYF
14,TRBJ2-2,TRBV4-3,.,.,TGCGCCAGCAGCCACGAAGGGGGGATCGGGGAGCTGTTTTTT,CASSHEGGIGELFF
15,TRBJ2-5,TRBV5-6,.,.,TGTGCCAGCAGCTTGAGCGAGAGCAGACAAGAGACCCAGTACTTC,CASSLSESRQETQYF
13,TRBJ1-5,TRBV20-1,.,.,TGCAGTGCTAGGGCGGGGGTTGGGCAGCCCCAGCATTTT,CSARAGVGQPQHF
15,TRBJ2-5,TRBV25-1,once,TRBD1,TGTGCCAGCAGTTACAGGGGGCGTTTGCAAGAGACCCAGTACTTC,CASSYRGRLQETQYF
11,TRBJ1-3,TRBV20-1,many,.,TGCAGTGTAAACTCAGGAAACACCATATATTTT,CSVNSGNTIYF
15,TRBJ2-3,TRBV28,.,TRBD2,TGTGCCAGCAGGACTAGCGGGAGAATAACAGATACGCAGTATTTT,CASRTSGRITDTQYF
13,TRBJ2-1,TRBV5-1,.,.,TGCGCCAGCAGCTTGCTCGTGCAGAATGAGCAGTTCTTC,CASSLLVQNEQFF
18,TRBJ1-4,TRBV5-5,once,.,TGTGCCAGCAGCTTGGGGGTTGCGGTATTGGGTGTTGGTGAAAAACTGTTTTTT,CASSLGVAVLGVGEKLFF
11,TRBJ1-4,TRBV20-1,.,.,TGCAGTGCTGAGTACACCGAAAAACTGTTTTTT,CSAEYTEKLFF
14,TRBJ2-3,TRBV4-1,.,.,TGCGCCAGCAGCCAAGTTCTGAGCACAGATACGCAGTATTTT,CASSQVLSTDTQYF
19,TRBJ2-1,TRBV5-1,many,TRBD2,TGCGCCAGCAGCTTGGTCCCTAGCGGGGTGACGAGCTCCTACAATGAGCAGTTCTTC,CASSLVPSGVTSSYNEQFF
15,TRBJ2-7,TRBV19,.,TRBD1,TGTGCCAGTATGGACGGACAGGGGGCGCTTAACGAGCAGTACTTC,CASMDGQGALNEQYF
10,TRBJ2-7,TRBV20-1,.,.,TGCAGTGCTAGAGATTTCGAGCAGTACTTC,CSARDFEQYF
15,TRBJ2-2,TRBV4-2,.,.,TGTGCCAGCAGCCAAGCCGGGGGGCCTGTCGGGGAGCTGTTTTTT,CASSQAGGPVGELFF
12,TRBJ2-7,TRBV3-1,.,.,TGTGCCAGCAGCCAAACCCCCTACGAGCAGTACTTC,CASSQTPYEQYF
15,TRBJ2-7,TRBV25-1,.,TRBD2,TGTGCCAGCAGTGACCCGGGACTAGGCACCTACGAGCAGTACTTC,CASSDPGLGTYEQYF
16,TRBJ2-3,TRBV12-3/TRBV12-4,.,.,TGTGCCAGCAGTCCGTCGGGGGGCGGCGGCACAGATACGCAGTATTTT,CASSPSGGGGTDTQYF
13,TRBJ2-7,TRBV4-1,many,.,TGCGCCAGCAGCCAACGACCCTCCTACGAGCAGTACTTC,CASSQRPSYEQYF
12,TRBJ1-5,TRBV20-1,few,.,TGCAGTGCTAGATTGGGCAATCAGCCCCAGCATTTT,CSARLGNQPQHF
15,TRBJ2-2,TRBV15,.,TRBD2,TGTGCCACCAGCTCACGGGACTACTACACCGGGGAGCTGTTTTTT,CATSSRDYYTGELFF
15,TRBJ2-1,TRBV27,.,TRBD2,TGTGCCAGCAGTAAACTAGCGGGAAGAAACAATGAGCAGTTCTTC,CASSKLAGRNNEQFF
15,TRBJ2-7,TRBV2,few,.,TGTGCCAGCAGGGGAACAGGGTCTCGGTCTGGCGAGCAGTACTTC,CASRGTGSRSGEQYF
16,TRBJ2-6,TRBV7-2,.,TRBD1,TGTGCCAGCAGCCTGGACAGGGATTCTGGGGCCAACGTCCTGACTTTC,CASSLDRDSGANVLTF
16,TRBJ1-5,TRBV20-1,many,.,TGCAGTGCTAGAGGCACACAGGTCTCAAGCAATCAGCCCCAGCATTTT,CSARGTQVSSNQPQHF
17,TRBJ2-7,TRBV4-3,.,TRBD1,TGCGCCAGCAGCCAAGACCCGACAGGGGTTTCAATCCACGAGCAGTACTTC,CASSQDPTGVSIHEQYF
14,TRBJ2-7,TRBV5-1,.,.,TGCGCCAGCAGCGCCGGGACAACTGGCTACGAGCAGTACTTC,CASSAGTTGYEQYF
16,TRBJ2-4,TRBV27,few,.,TGTGCCAGCAGTTCCTCCGGGGTGACCTTGAAAAACATTCAGTACTTC,CASSSSGVTLKNIQYF
12,TRBJ1-5,TRBV28,few,.,TGTGCCAGCAGTCCGGGAATCGAGCCCCAGCATTTT,CASSPGIEPQHF
12,TRBJ2-5,TRBV13,.,.,TGTGCCAGCAGCTTGACTATAGAGACCCAGTACTTC,CASSLTIETQYF
11,TRBJ2-1,TRBV7-9,once,.,TGTGCCAGCACCCCAGGGTATGAGCAGTTCTTC,CASTPGYEQFF